This T cell receptor beta chain is from a study of blood T cells in healthy people across ages. Broader study findings: Nothing was known about donor CMV status, and this possibly confounded expanded clonotype changes. Naive and antigen-experienced cells were not separated, limiting conclusive comparison.

In regard to this clonotype: Its antigen remains unidentified. A much larger clone differs from this one at a single base, so this may be a read error.

The germline CDR1 and CDR2 sequences are KGHDR and SFDVKD. Trimming took 2 bases from V and 3 from J, leaving 9 bases between them. CDR3 length: 15 residues. Next came a second PCR, run for roughly 6 to 11 cycles, which used a sample-barcoded 5' primer along with a J-beta primer mix. From the 5' RACE reads, TCRdb called clonotypes with MiXCR, one entry per CDR3 protein. The repertoire consists of 1.8 million or so distinct CDR3 sequences, with approximately 39% occurring once and the leading ten covering roughly 23%. The V gene is TRBV24-1, the J gene TRBJ2-2; D is undetermined. This TCR was sampled from a human donor in good health. What was sequenced was blood. Written as DNA, the CDR3 is TGTGCCACCAGTGATTGGGCCGGTGACACCGGGGAGCTGTTTTTT. Translated, it gives CATSDWAGDTGELFF.